These 23 T cell receptor beta chains came from one sample sequenced in a study of cytotoxic CD8 clonotypes in ibrutinib-treated CLL. The method was immunoSEQ multiplex PCR; TCRdb's version includes in-frame clones alone and lacks a portion of them. The sample gives 50,000 to 75,000 clones, approximately 71% of which show up once; about 45% is in the top ten. This specimen consisted of PBMCs, obtained after 12 months of ibrutinib treatment. Receptors originate from a human donor with chronic lymphocytic leukemia.

The chain uses TRBV9 and TRBJ1-4; 10 nucleotides align to TRBD1. This CDR3 has 19 amino acids. In germline, CDR1 is SGDLS, CDR2 YYNGEE. Trimming cost V 3 bases and J 3 bases; bases outside gene matches: 14. CDR3 sequence (DNA): TGTGCCAGCAGCGCCGGGGACAGGGGCCCCCTTGGCGCTAATGAAAAACTGTTTTTT. Translation: CASSAGDRGPLGANEKLFF.

This clone was observed a handful of times. The rearrangement uses TRBV19 and TRBJ2-7; D unresolved. The CDR3 length is 14 residues. V was shortened by 3 bases and J by 0 bases, with 9 bases between the two germline ends. Germline assignment: CDR1 LNHDA and CDR2 SQIVND (reference sequence). Here the CDR3 reads CASSISQVSYEQYF. CDR3 DNA sequence: TGTGCCAGTAGTATTTCGCAGGTCTCCTACGAGCAGTACTTC.

CDR3 loop: CASSISKGYQETQYF. CDR3 sequence (DNA): TGTGCCAGTAGTATTTCCAAGGGTTACCAAGAGACCCAGTACTTC. This chain joins TRBV19 and TRBJ2-5; D ambiguous. The CDR3 consists of 15 residues. In germline, CDR1 is LNHDA, CDR2 SQIVND (reference sequence). V was pared by 3 bases and J by 0 bases, with 11 bases between. The full variable domain, its missing parts supplied by reference TRBV19 and TRBJ2-5, is DGGITQSPKYLFRKEGQNVTLSCEQNLNHDAMYWYRQDPGQGLRLIYYSQIVNDFQKGDIAEGYSVSREKKESFPLTVTSAQKNPTAFYLCASSISKGYQETQYFGPGTRLLVL.

This sequence joins TRBV6-4 and TRBJ2-1; TRBD2 matches at 9 bases. The trim removed 4 bases at V and 8 bases at J, leaving 6 bases unmatched. From germline, CDR1 is MRHNA and CDR2 SNTAGT. CDR3 length: 14 residues. The CDR3 is CASSVAGGRDEQFF. DNA for the CDR3: TGTGCCAGCAGTGTTGCGGGAGGGCGGGATGAGCAGTTCTTC.

The V gene is TRBV4-3, the J gene TRBJ2-2, with 8 bases fitting TRBD1. The CDR3 runs 17 residues. V was clipped by 1 base and J by 5 bases; unmatched bases: 9. CDR1 LGHNA and CDR2 YSLEER come from the germline V gene. CDR3 sequence: CASSQVRTGGYTGELFF. DNA of the CDR3: TGCGCCAGCAGCCAAGTCCGAACAGGGGGATATACCGGGGAGCTGTTTTTT.

This clone was observed a handful of times. This sequence joins TRBV18 and TRBJ1-1; D perhaps matches TRBD1 (6 bases). The V gene's germline CDR1 is KGHSH and CDR2 LQKENI. The CDR3 is 12 residues long. V shed 4 bases and J shed 7 bases, with 10 bases lying between them. The CDR3 sequence is CASSLDRSEAFF. The CDR3 DNA reads TGTGCCAGCTCACTTGACAGGAGTGAAGCTTTCTTT.

V is TRBV2 and J is TRBJ2-1; D is ambiguous. Trimming took off 1 base at V and 3 bases at J, with 4 bases between the two ends. The germline V gene encodes CDR1 SNHLY and CDR2 FYNNEI. The CDR3 extends over 13 amino acids. CDR3 sequence reads: CASSEGLYNEQFF. As DNA, the CDR3 is TGTGCCAGCAGTGAAGGACTCTACAATGAGCAGTTCTTC.

This chain links TRBV7-9 with TRBJ2-5; D not resolved. This CDR3 region has 13 residues. In germline, CDR1 is SEHNR, CDR2 FQNEAQ (reference sequence). V lost 5 bases, J lost 0 bases, and 7 bases lay in between. The CDR3: CASSRTYQETQYF. In DNA, the CDR3 is TGTGCCAGCAGCAGAACATACCAAGAGACCCAGTACTTC.

The chain couples TRBV28 to TRBJ2-1; 12 nucleotides match TRBD2. The CDR3 is 15 residues long. With V trimmed by 3 bases and J by 7 bases, 4 bases remained unmatched. CDR1 is MDHEN and CDR2 is SYDVKM in the germline V gene. The CDR3 loop is CASSLVLAGGNEQFF. CDR3 coding DNA: TGTGCCAGCAGTTTGGTCCTAGCGGGAGGGAATGAGCAGTTCTTC.

The chain employs TRBV19 and TRBJ2-2, with unresolved D. The CDR3 spans 13 residues. Between the trimmed V and J ends, which lost 3 bases and 4 bases, there was a span of 6 bases. Germline assignment: CDR1 LNHDA and CDR2 SQIVND (reference sequence). The CDR3 bases are TGTGCCAGTAGTATCCTCAGCACCGGGGAGCTGTTTTTT. This encodes CASSILSTGELFF.

This clone was detected a few times. The rearrangement uses TRBV30 and TRBJ2-3; D gene unclear. Per germline, CDR1 GTSNPN and CDR2 SVGIG (reference sequence). With 2 bases removed from V and 8 bases from J, the gap between germline ends came to 11 bases. CDR3 length: 12 amino acids. The CDR3 DNA sequence: TGTGCCTGGAGTAGAATAGCCGGTACGCAGTATTTT. It encodes CAWSRIAGTQYF.

This chain joins TRBV28 and TRBJ2-7; 10 bases line up with TRBD2. V was pared by 5 bases and J by 2 bases, with 15 bases of the junction left unmatched. Germline CDR1 and CDR2: MDHEN and SYDVKM. CDR3 length: 18 residues. The CDR3, as DNA: TGTGCCAGCAGTCTCGGACTAGCGGACTCCACGGAACCCTACGAGCAGTACTTC. Its translation is CASSLGLADSTEPYEQYF.

The chain combines TRBV7-9 with TRBJ2-1; D gene uncertain. The CDR3 runs 16 residues. The V gene's germline CDR1 is SEHNR and CDR2 FQNEAQ (reference sequence). Trimming took 6 bases from V and 2 from J, leaving 17 bases between them. Here the CDR3 reads CASSPLGIIAYNEQFF. As DNA, the CDR3 is TGTGCCAGCAGTCCCCTAGGTATTATCGCCTACAATGAGCAGTTCTTC.

This clone showed up just a few times. The rearrangement joins TRBV6-5 to TRBJ2-3, with 7 bases that match TRBD1. The CDR3 length is 15 residues. CDR1 and CDR2 from the germline V gene are MNHEY and SVGAGI. V lost 4 bases to trimming and J lost 2 bases; unmatched junction nucleotides: 6. The CDR3 sequence is CASSLGDSPTDTQYF. The DNA for the CDR3 is TGTGCCAGCAGTTTAGGGGACAGCCCCACAGATACGCAGTATTTT.

This clone was seen more than once but under ten times. This chain uses TRBV5-1 with TRBJ2-3; D is undetermined. Germline V gene lookup returns CDR1 SGHRS and CDR2 YFSETQ. Trimming stripped 4 bases from V and 6 bases from J, with 6 bases between. This CDR3 has 11 amino acids. The CDR3 DNA reads TGCGCCAGCAGCCTAGAGGATACGCAGTATTTT. It encodes CASSLEDTQYF.

The chain has TRBV28 and TRBJ2-2; 10 positions match TRBD2. The CDR3 totals 16 residues. Germline CDR1 MDHEN, CDR2 SYDVKM. V gave up 8 bases and J gave up 4 bases; unmatched junction bases: 10. The CDR3 region is CASQLAGTRTTGELFF. CDR3 nucleotides: TGTGCCAGCCAACTAGCGGGAACACGAACCACCGGGGAGCTGTTTTTT.

The rearrangement uses TRBV6-1 and TRBJ2-2; 7 positions agree with TRBD1. Trimming cost V 2 bases and J 0 bases; bases outside gene matches: 3. The germline V gene encodes CDR1 MNHNS and CDR2 SASEGT. The CDR3 covers 16 residues. The CDR3: CASSERGGANTGELFF. CDR3 in DNA: TGTGCCAGCAGTGAAAGAGGGGGCGCGAACACCGGGGAGCTGTTTTTT.

The chain has TRBV19 and TRBJ2-2, with D perhaps matching TRBD1 or TRBD2 (7 bases each). Germline V gene lookup returns CDR1 LNHDA and CDR2 SQIVND (reference sequence). Trimming removed 1 base from V and 1 base from J, with 13 bases in between. The CDR3 loop spans 17 amino acids. The CDR3, as DNA: TGTGCCAGTAGTATAGTCAGGGGGAGGGAGAACACCGGGGAGCTGTTTTTT. It yields the protein CASSIVRGRENTGELFF.

The chain employs TRBV28 and TRBJ2-5, with 13 bases lining up with TRBD2. After removal of 8 bases from V and 5 bases from J, the junction contained 5 bases not matched to a gene. Germline CDR1 and CDR2: MDHEN and SYDVKM. CDR3 length: 14 residues. The CDR3 protein is CASDRTSGSETQYF. The CDR3, as DNA: TGTGCCAGCGACAGGACTAGCGGGAGCGAGACCCAGTACTTC. Full variable domain (missing parts from reference TRBV28 and TRBJ2-5): DVKVTQSSRYLVKRTGEKVFLECVQDMDHENMFWYRQDPGLGLRLIYFSYDVKMKEKGDIPEGYSVSREKKERFSLILESASTNQTSMYLCASDRTSGSETQYFGPGTRLLVL.

This sequence joins TRBV21-1 and TRBJ1-5; TRBD1, the table's D call, lacks a check against the DNA. TRBV21-1 represents a pseudogene. The CDR3 consists of 19 residues. The CDR3 loop reads CASSTAGTGDSESNQPQHF. CDR3 DNA: TGTGCCAGCAGCACAGCCGGGACAGGGGATTCCGAATCAAATCAGCCCCAGCATTTT.

The chain employs TRBV5-6 and TRBJ2-5; D not resolved. The CDR3 has 13 residues. The V and J ends lost 4 bases and 5 bases respectively, with 12 bases between them. Germline-derived CDR1 and CDR2 are SGHDT and YYEEEE. This CDR3 reads CASSRRMAETQYF. The CDR3 coding sequence is TGTGCCAGCAGCCGACGGATGGCGGAGACCCAGTACTTC.

This chain joins TRBV6-5 and TRBJ2-5; 8 bases fit TRBD2. Trimming took 7 bases from V and 1 from J; bases not matched to a gene: 8. The CDR3 loop spans 15 amino acids. CDR1 and CDR2 (germline): MNHEY, SVGAGI. The CDR3 protein is CASNPAGGSQETQYF. For the CDR3, the DNA is TGTGCCAGCAACCCGGCGGGGGGATCCCAAGAGACCCAGTACTTC.

This clone was seen only a few times. The V call is TRBV7-8, the J call TRBJ2-7; the match to TRBD1 covers 9 bases. Trimming at V came to 1 base and at J to 3 bases, leaving 4 bases not matched to a gene. CDR1 is SGHVS, CDR2 FQNEAQ, per germline. The CDR3 spans 15 residues. This CDR3 is CASSLDVTGGYEQYF. The DNA of the CDR3 is TGTGCCAGCAGCTTAGATGTGACAGGGGGCTACGAGCAGTACTTC. Looking up the rest from reference TRBV7-8 and TRBJ2-7 gives the full variable domain: GAGVSQSPRYKVAKRGQDVALRCDPISGHVSLFWYQQALGQGPEFLTYFQNEAQLDKSGLPSDRFFAERPEGSVSTLKIQRTQQEDSAVYLCASSLDVTGGYEQYFGPGTRLTVT.